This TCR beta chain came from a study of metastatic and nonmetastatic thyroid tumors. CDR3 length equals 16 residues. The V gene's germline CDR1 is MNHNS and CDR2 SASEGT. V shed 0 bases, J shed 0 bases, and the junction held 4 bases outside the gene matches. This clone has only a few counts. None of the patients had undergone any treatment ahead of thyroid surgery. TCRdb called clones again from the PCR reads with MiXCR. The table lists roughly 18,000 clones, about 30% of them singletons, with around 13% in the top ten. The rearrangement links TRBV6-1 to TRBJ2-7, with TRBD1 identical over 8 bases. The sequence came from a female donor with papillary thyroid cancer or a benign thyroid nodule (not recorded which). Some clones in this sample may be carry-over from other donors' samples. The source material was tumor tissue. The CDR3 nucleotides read TGTGCCAGCAGTGAAGCGCAGGGGGCGGGCTCCTACGAGCAGTACTTC. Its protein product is CASSEAQGAGSYEQYF.